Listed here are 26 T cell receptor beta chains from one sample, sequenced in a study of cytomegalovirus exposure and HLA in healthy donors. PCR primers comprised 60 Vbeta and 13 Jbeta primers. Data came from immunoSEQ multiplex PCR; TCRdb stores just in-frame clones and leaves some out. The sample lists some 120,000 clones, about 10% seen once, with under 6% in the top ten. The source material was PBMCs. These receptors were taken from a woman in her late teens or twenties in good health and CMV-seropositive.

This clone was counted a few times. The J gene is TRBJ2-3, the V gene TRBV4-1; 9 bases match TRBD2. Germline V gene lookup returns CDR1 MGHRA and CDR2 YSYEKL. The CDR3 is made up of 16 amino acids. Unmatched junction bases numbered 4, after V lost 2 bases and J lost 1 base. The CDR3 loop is CASSQIRLAGTDTQYF. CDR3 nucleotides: TGCGCCAGCAGCCAAATAAGACTAGCGGGCACAGATACGCAGTATTTT.

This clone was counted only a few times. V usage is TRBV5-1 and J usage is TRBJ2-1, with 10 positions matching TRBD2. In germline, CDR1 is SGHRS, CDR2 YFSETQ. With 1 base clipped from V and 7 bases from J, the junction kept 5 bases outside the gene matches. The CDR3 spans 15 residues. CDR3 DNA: TGCGCCAGCAGCTTGTATATGACTAGCGGGAATGAGCAGTTCTTC. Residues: CASSLYMTSGNEQFF.

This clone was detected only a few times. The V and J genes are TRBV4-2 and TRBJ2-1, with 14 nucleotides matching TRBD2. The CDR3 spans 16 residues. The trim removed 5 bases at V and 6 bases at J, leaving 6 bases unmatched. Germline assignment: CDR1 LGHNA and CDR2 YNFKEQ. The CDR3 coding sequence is TGTGCCAGCAGCGAAGCGGGGACTAGCGGGAGCAATGAGCAGTTCTTC. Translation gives CASSEAGTSGSNEQFF.

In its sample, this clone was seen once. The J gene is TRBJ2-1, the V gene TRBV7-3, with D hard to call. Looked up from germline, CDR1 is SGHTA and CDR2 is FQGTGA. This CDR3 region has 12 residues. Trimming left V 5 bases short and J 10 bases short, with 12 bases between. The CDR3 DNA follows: TGTGCCAGCAGCGAACCCTACAGCGAGCAGTTCTTC. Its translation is CASSEPYSEQFF. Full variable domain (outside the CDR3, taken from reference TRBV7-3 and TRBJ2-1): GAGVSQTPSNKVTEKGKYVELRCDPISGHTALYWYRQSLGQGPEFLIYFQGTGAADDSGLPNDRFFAVRPEGSVSTLKIQRTERGDSAVYLCASSEPYSEQFFGPGTRLTVL.

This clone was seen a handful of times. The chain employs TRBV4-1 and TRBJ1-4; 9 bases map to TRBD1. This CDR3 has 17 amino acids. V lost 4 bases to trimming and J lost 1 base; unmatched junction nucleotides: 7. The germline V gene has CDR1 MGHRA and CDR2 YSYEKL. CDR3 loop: CASSLGTGFITNEKLFF. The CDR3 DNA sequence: TGCGCCAGCAGCCTTGGGACAGGGTTTATAACTAATGAAAAACTGTTTTTT.

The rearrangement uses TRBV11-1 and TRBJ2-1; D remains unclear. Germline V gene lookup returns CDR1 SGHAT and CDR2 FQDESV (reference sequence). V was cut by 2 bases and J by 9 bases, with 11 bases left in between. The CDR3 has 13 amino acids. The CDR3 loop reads CASSLRLGREQFF. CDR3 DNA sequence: TGTGCCAGCAGCTTAAGGCTAGGTCGTGAGCAGTTCTTC. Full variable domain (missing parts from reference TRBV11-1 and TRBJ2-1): EAEVAQSPRYKITEKSQAVAFWCDPISGHATLYWYRQILGQGPELLVQFQDESVVDDSQLPKDRFSAERLKGVDSTLKIQPAELGDSAMYLCASSLRLGREQFFGPGTRLTVL.

CDR3 in DNA: TGTGCCTGGAGTGTACTAAATGAGCAGTTCTTC. Residues: CAWSVLNEQFF. This rearrangement joins TRBV30 to TRBJ2-1; D remains ambiguous. V was clipped by 0 bases and J by 7 bases, with 4 bases between them. The V gene's germline CDR1 is GTSNPN and CDR2 SVGIG (reference sequence). The CDR3 loop spans 11 amino acids. Full variable domain (rest looked up from reference TRBV30 and TRBJ2-1): SQTIHQWPATLVQPVGSPLSLECTVEGTSNPNLYWYRQAAGRGLQLLFYSVGIGQISSEVPQNLSASRPQDRQFILSSKKLLLSDSGFYLCAWSVLNEQFFGPGTRLTVL.

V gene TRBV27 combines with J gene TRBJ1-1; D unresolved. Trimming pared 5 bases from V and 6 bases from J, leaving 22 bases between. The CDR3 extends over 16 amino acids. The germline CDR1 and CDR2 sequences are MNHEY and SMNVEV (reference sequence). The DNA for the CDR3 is TGTGCCAGCAGTAAAATTTCCCTGAGATTTGTCCCTGAAGCTTTCTTT. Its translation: CASSKISLRFVPEAFF.

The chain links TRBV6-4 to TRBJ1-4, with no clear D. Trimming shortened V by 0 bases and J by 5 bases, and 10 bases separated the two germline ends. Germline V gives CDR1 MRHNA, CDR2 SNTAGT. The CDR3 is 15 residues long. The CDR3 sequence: CASSDSSGGNEKLFF. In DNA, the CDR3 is TGTGCCAGCAGTGACTCATCAGGAGGGAATGAAAAACTGTTTTTT.

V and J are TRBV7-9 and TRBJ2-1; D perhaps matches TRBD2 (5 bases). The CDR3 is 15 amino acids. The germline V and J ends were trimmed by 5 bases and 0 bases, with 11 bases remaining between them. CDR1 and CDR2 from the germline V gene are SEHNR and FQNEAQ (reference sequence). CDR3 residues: CASSPLASSYNEQFF. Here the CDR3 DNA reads TGTGCCAGCAGCCCGTTAGCGAGCTCCTACAATGAGCAGTTCTTC. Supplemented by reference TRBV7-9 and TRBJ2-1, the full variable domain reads DTGVSQNPRHKITKRGQNVTFRCDPISEHNRLYWYRQTLGQGPEFLTYFQNEAQLEKSRLLSDRFSAERPKGSFSTLEIQRTEQGDSAMYLCASSPLASSYNEQFFGPGTRLTVL.

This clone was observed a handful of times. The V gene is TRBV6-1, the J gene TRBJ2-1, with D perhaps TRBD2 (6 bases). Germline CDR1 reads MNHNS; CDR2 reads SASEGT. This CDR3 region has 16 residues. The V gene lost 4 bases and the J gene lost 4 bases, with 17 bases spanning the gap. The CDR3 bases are TGTGCCAGCAGTGGCTCCCCGGGGACTTCTTACAATGAGCAGTTCTTC. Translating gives CASSGSPGTSYNEQFF.

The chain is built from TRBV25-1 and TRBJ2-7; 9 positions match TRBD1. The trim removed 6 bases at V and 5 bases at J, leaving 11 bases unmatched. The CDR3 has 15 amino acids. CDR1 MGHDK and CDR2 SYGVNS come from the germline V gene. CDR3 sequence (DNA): TGTGCCAGCAGCGGACAGGGGCCCTCGGCTCACGAGCAGTACTTC. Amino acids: CASSGQGPSAHEQYF.

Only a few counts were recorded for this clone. The CDR3 reads CASSDEAGGAMVGQFF. The CDR3 bases are TGTGCCAGCAGTGATGAGGCAGGGGGCGCGATGGTTGGGCAGTTCTTC. The rearrangement links TRBV6-1 to TRBJ2-1; 8 positions match TRBD1. The germline CDR1 and CDR2 sequences are MNHNS and SASEGT. CDR3 length: 16 residues. Trimming at V came to 3 bases and at J to 12 bases, leaving 16 bases not matched to a gene.

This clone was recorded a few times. As DNA, the CDR3 is TGTGCCAGCAGCTTAGGTCCAGGGGTCACTGAAGCTTTCTTT. Translated, it gives CASSLGPGVTEAFF. This sequence joins TRBV7-8 and TRBJ1-1; TRBD1 is a possible D gene (6 bases). There are 14 residues in the CDR3. The germline V gene has CDR1 SGHVS and CDR2 FQNEAQ. V lost 1 base, J lost 4 bases, and 10 bases lay in between.

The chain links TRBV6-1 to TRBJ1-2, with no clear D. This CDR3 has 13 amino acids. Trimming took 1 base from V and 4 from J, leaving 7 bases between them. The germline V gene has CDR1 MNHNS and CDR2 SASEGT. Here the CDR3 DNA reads TGTGCCAGCAGTGAAGGCGGCTTCTATGGCTACACCTTC. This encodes CASSEGGFYGYTF.

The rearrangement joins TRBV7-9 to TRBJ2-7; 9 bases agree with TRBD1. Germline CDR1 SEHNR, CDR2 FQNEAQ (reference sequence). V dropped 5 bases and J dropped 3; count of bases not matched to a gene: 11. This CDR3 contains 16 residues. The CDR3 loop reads CASSGGDRDLHYEQYF. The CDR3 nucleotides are TGTGCCAGCAGCGGGGGGGACAGGGACCTTCACTACGAGCAGTACTTC.

The chain's CDR3 is CASSRTGAGVTEAFF. The CDR3 DNA reads TGTGCCAGCAGCCGGACAGGGGCCGGGGTCACTGAAGCTTTCTTT. The chain links TRBV28 to TRBJ1-1, with 9 bases that match TRBD1. Germline assignment: CDR1 MDHEN and CDR2 SYDVKM. V dropped 6 bases and J dropped 4; count of bases not matched to a gene: 9. CDR3 size: 15 residues.

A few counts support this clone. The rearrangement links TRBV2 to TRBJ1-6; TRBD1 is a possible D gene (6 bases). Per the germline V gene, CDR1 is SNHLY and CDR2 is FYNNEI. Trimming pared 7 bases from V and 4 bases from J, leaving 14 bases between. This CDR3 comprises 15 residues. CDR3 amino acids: CASNNRDLYNSPLHF. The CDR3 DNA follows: TGTGCCAGCAATAACAGGGACCTTTATAATTCACCCCTCCACTTT. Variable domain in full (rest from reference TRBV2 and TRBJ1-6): EPEVTQTPSHQVTQMGQEVILRCVPISNHLYFYWYRQILGQKVEFLVSFYNNEISEKSEIFDDQFSVERPDGSNFTLKIRSTKLEDSAMYFCASNNRDLYNSPLHFGNGTRLTVT.

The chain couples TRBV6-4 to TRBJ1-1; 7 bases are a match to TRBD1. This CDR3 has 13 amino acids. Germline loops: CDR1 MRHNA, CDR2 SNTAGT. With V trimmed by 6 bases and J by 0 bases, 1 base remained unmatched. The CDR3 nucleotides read TGTGCCAGCAGCAGGGGGATGAACACTGAAGCTTTCTTT. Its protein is CASSRGMNTEAFF.

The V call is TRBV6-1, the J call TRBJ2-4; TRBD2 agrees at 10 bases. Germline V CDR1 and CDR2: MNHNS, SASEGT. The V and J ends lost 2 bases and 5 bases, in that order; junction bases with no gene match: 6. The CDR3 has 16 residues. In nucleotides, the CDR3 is TGTGCCAGCAGTGAAAGAGCGGGAGGGGGGGAAAACATTCAGTACTTC. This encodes CASSERAGGGENIQYF.

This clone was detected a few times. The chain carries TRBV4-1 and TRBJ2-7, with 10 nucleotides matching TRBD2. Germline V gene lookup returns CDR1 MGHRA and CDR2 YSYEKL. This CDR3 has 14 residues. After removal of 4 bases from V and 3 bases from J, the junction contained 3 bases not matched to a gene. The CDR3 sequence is CASSLGTSDYEQYF. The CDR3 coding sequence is TGCGCCAGCAGCCTTGGGACTAGCGACTACGAGCAGTACTTC.

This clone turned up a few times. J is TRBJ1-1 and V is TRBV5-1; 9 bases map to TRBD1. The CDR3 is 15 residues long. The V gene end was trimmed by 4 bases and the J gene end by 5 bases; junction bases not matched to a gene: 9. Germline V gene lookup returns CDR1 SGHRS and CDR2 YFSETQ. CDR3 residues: CASSAVQGAQTEAFF. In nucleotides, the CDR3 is TGCGCCAGCAGCGCAGTACAGGGGGCGCAGACTGAAGCTTTCTTT.

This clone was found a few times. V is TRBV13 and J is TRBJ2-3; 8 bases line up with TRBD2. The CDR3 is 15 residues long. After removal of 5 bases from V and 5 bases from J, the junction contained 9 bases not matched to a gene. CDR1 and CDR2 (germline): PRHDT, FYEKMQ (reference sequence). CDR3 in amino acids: CASSDGIAGRDTQYF. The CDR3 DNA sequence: TGTGCCAGCAGCGACGGGATAGCGGGAAGAGATACGCAGTATTTT.

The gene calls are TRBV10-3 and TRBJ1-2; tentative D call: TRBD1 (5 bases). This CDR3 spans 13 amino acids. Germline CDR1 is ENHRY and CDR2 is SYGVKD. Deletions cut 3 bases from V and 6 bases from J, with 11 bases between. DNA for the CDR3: TGTGCCATCAGTGATTCTTCCAGGGATGGCTACACCTTC. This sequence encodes CAISDSSRDGYTF.

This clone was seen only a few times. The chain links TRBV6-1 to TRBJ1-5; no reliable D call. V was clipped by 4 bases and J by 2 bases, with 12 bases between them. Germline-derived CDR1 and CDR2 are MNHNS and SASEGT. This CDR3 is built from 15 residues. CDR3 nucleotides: TGTGCCAGCAGTGTAAGGAGGGCGGGCAATCAGCCCCAGCATTTT. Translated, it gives CASSVRRAGNQPQHF.

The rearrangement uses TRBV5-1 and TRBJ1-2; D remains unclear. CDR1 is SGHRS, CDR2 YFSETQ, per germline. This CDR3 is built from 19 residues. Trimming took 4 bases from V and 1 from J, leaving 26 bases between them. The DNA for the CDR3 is TGCGCCAGCAGCCTGGAGAGCTCATTGCTAGGTAGAGGTAACTATGGCTACACCTTC. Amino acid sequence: CASSLESSLLGRGNYGYTF. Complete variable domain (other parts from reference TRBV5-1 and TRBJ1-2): KAGVTQTPRYLIKTRGQQVTLSCSPISGHRSVSWYQQTPGQGLQFLFEYFSETQRNKGNFPGRFSGRQFSNSRSEMNVSTLELGDSALYLCASSLESSLLGRGNYGYTFGSGTRLTVV.